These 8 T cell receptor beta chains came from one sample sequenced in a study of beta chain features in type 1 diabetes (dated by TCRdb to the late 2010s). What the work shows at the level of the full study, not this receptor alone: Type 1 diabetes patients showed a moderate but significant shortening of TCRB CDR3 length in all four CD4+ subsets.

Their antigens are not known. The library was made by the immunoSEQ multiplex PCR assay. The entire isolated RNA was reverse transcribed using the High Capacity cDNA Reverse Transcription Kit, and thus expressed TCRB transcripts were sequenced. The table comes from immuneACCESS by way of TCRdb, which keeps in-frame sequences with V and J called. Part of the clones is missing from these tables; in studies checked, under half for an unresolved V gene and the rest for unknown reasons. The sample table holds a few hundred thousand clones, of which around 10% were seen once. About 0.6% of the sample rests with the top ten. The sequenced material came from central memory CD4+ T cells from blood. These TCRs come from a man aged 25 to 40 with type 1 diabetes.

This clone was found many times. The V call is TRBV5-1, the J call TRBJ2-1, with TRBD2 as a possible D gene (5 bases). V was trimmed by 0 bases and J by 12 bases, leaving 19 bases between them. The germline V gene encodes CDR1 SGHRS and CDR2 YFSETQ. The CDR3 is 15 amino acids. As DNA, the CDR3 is TGCGCCAGCAGCTTGGTCACCGGGCCCGGGGTCGTGCAGTTCTTC. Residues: CASSLVTGPGVVQFF.

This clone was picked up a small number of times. The CDR3 region has the DNA TGCGCCAGCAGCTTGGGGGACAGGAGCTCCTACGAGCAGTACTTC. Translation gives CASSLGDRSSYEQYF. The chain combines TRBV5-1 with TRBJ2-7; TRBD1 matches at 8 bases. After removal of 0 bases from V and 0 bases from J, the junction contained 2 bases not matched to a gene. CDR1 and CDR2 from the germline V gene are SGHRS and YFSETQ. This CDR3 is built from 15 residues. Drawing the rest from reference TRBV5-1 and TRBJ2-7, the complete variable domain is KAGVTQTPRYLIKTRGQQVTLSCSPISGHRSVSWYQQTPGQGLQFLFEYFSETQRNKGNFPGRFSGRQFSNSRSEMNVSTLELGDSALYLCASSLGDRSSYEQYFGPGTRLTVT.

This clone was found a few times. CDR3 region: CASSPSIGTGNTEAFF. DNA for the CDR3: TGTGCCAGCTCACCTTCAATCGGGACAGGAAACACTGAAGCTTTCTTT. The chain joins TRBV18 to TRBJ1-1, with TRBD1 identical over 8 bases. Losses at the gene ends were 3 bases for V and 2 bases for J; bases not matched to a gene: 8. The V gene's germline CDR1 is KGHSH and CDR2 LQKENI. The CDR3 is made up of 16 amino acids.

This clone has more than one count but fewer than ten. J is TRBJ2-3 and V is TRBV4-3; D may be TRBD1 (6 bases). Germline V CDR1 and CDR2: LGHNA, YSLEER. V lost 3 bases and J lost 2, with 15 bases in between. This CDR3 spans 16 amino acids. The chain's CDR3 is CASSQYPGEPTDTQYF. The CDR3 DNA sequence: TGCGCCAGCAGCCAGTACCCAGGGGAACCCACAGATACGCAGTATTTT.

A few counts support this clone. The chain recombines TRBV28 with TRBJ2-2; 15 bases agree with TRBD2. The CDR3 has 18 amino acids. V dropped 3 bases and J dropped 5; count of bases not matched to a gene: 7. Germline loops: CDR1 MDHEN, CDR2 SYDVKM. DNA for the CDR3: TGTGCCAGCAGTTTCGGACTAGCGGGAGGGCCGCGGACCGGGGAGCTGTTTTTT. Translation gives CASSFGLAGGPRTGELFF.

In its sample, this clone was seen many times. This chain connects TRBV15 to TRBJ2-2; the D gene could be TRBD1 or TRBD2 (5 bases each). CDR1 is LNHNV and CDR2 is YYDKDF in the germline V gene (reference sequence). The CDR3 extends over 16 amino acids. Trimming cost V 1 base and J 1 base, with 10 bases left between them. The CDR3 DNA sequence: TGTGCCACCAGCAGAGCTGGTGGGGGGAACACCGGGGAGCTGTTTTTT. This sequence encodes CATSRAGGGNTGELFF.

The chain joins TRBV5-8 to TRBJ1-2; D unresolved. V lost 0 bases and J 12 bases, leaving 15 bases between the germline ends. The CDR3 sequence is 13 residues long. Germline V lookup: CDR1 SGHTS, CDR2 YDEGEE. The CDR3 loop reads CASSLVGGWADTF. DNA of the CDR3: TGTGCCAGCAGCTTGGTAGGCGGTTGGGCAGACACCTTC.

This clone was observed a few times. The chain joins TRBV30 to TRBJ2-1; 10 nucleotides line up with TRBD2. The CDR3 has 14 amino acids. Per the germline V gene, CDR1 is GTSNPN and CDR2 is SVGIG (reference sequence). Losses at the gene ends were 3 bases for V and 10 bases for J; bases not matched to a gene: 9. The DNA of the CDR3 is TGTGCCTGGAGCGGCGGACTAGCGGCCATAGAGCAGTTCTTC. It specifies CAWSGGLAAIEQFF.